The rows below give T cell receptor beta chains drawn from one sample of a study of blood T cell repertoires in COVID-19. Profiling relied on immunoSEQ multiplex PCR, and the TCRdb table lists in-frame clones only, not all of them. The data show approximately 200,000 clones, with 70% to 85% seen just once and under 10% held by the top ten. The sequenced material came from peripheral blood. The origin of the receptors is a woman older than 75 with COVID-19, enrolled during active disease. Each CDR3 is given with its conserved first and last residue. A D gene is named only where the DNA matches it firmly. Clone size, where shown, is once, few, many, or a class for clones that have expanded.

J gene	clone size	D gene	V gene	CDR3 protein	CDR3 DNA
TRBJ2-5	once	TRBD1	TRBV12-3/TRBV12-4	CASSSRGQETQYF	TGTGCCAGCAGTTCCAGGGGGCAAGAGACCCAGTACTTC
TRBJ2-1	NA	TRBD2	TRBV18	CASSPGGHNEQFF	TGTGCCAGCTCACCGGGAGGGCACAATGAGCAGTTCTTC
TRBJ1-1	NA	TRBD1	TRBV7-3	CASSSWGTGVREAFF	TGTGCCAGCAGTAGCTGGGGGACAGGGGTTAGGGAAGCTTTCTTT
TRBJ2-1	NA	TRBD2	TRBV18	CASSPRLAGEMDEQFF	TGTGCCAGCTCACCGAGACTAGCGGGAGAAATGGATGAGCAGTTCTTC
TRBJ2-5	NA	TRBD1	TRBV10-3	CAISGQGETQYF	TGTGCCATCAGTGGACAGGGGGAGACCCAGTACTTC
TRBJ2-2	NA	TRBD2	TRBV7-6	CASSSPGLAGSRSGELFF	TGTGCCAGCAGCTCACCGGGACTAGCGGGTTCCAGGTCTGGGGAGCTGTTTTTT
TRBJ2-1	NA	NA	TRBV6-4	CARGERNEQFF	TGTGCCAGAGGAGAGCGCAATGAGCAGTTCTTC
TRBJ1-2	few	TRBD1	TRBV27	CASSLGRTGGYGYTF	TGTGCCAGCAGTTTAGGCCGGACAGGCGGCTATGGCTACACCTTC
TRBJ1-1	NA	NA	TRBV5-1	CASSDIQGEAFF	TGCGCCAGCAGCGATATACAGGGTGAAGCTTTCTTT
TRBJ1-4	NA	NA	TRBV5-5	CASSSAPQSDEKLFF	TGTGCCAGCAGTTCAGCGCCTCAAAGCGATGAAAAACTGTTTTTT
TRBJ2-2	once	NA	TRBV5-1	CASSLSSRNTGELFF	TGCGCCAGCAGCTTGTCTAGCAGGAACACCGGGGAGCTGTTTTTT
TRBJ1-6	NA	TRBD1	TRBV7-9	CASSAYGTGGNSPLHF	TGTGCCAGCAGCGCCTACGGGACAGGGGGTAATTCACCCCTCCACTTT
TRBJ2-7	NA	TRBD2	TRBV28	CASPSAREAYEQYF	TGTGCCAGCCCCTCGGCGCGGGAGGCGTACGAGCAGTACTTC
TRBJ1-4	NA	NA	TRBV2	CASKERVRDEKLFF	TGTGCCAGCAAAGAAAGGGTCAGGGATGAAAAACTGTTTTTT
TRBJ2-3	NA	TRBD2	TRBV18	CASLSKSLAGGAGTQYF	TGTGCCAGCTTATCAAAGTCCCTAGCGGGAGGTGCTGGCACGCAGTATTTT
TRBJ2-1	NA	TRBD1	TRBV7-2	CASSSADRGLDEQFF	TGTGCCAGCAGCTCTGCGGACAGGGGGCTCGATGAGCAGTTCTTC
TRBJ1-4	NA	TRBD1	TRBV27	CASRGQGGEKLFF	TGTGCCAGCAGGGGGCAGGGGGGTGAAAAACTGTTTTTT
TRBJ2-7	NA	TRBD2	TRBV28	CASSYAGRGTYEQYF	TGTGCCAGCAGTTACGCCGGGAGGGGAACCTACGAGCAGTACTTC
TRBJ2-1	NA	TRBD2	TRBV15	CATSSSSGRRNEQFF	TGTGCCACCAGCAGTTCGAGCGGGAGGAGGAATGAGCAGTTCTTC
TRBJ2-5	few	TRBD2	TRBV3-1/TRBV3-2	CASSPTGGIETQYF	TGTGCCAGCAGCCCGACGGGGGGGATCGAGACCCAGTACTTC
TRBJ1-1	NA	NA	TRBV28	CATASRETEAFF	TGTGCCACCGCCTCCCGGGAAACTGAAGCTTTCTTT
TRBJ2-2	NA	NA	TRBV29-1	CSVSQGVTGELFF	TGCAGCGTTTCCCAGGGTGTCACCGGGGAGCTGTTTTTT
TRBJ2-2	NA	NA	TRBV5-1	CASSLELLGELFF	TGCGCCAGCAGCTTGGAACTACTCGGGGAGCTGTTTTTT
TRBJ1-2	once	NA	TRBV6-5	CASAPAAGMGGYTF	TGTGCCAGCGCCCCAGCCGCGGGCATGGGTGGCTACACCTTC
TRBJ2-1	NA	NA	TRBV6-5	CASSRSSGQYNEQFF	TGTGCCAGCAGTAGGTCCAGCGGGCAGTACAATGAGCAGTTCTTC
TRBJ1-5	NA	NA	TRBV6-5	CASSYSSYSNQPQHF	TGTGCCAGCAGTTACTCAAGCTATAGCAATCAGCCCCAGCATTTT
TRBJ2-7	NA	TRBD1	TRBV19	CASSNGQGSYEQYF	TGTGCCAGTAGTAATGGACAGGGCTCCTACGAGCAGTACTTC
TRBJ1-6	NA	NA	TRBV18	CASSQIGQKNSPLHF	TGTGCCAGCTCCCAAATAGGACAGAAAAATTCACCCCTCCACTTT
TRBJ1-2	once	TRBD1	TRBV4-2	CASSFRDSGFFYGYTF	TGTGCCAGCAGCTTCCGGGACAGTGGATTTTTCTATGGCTACACCTTC
TRBJ2-1	NA	NA	TRBV10-3	CAIRGSNEQFF	TGTGCCATCAGAGGGAGTAATGAGCAGTTCTTC
TRBJ2-1	NA	TRBD1	TRBV2	CASSEVIRTGGNEQFF	TGTGCCAGCAGTGAAGTGATTAGGACAGGGGGCAATGAGCAGTTCTTC